Reported below is one T cell receptor beta chain. This specimen belongs to a study of technical replicates of blood from a handful of donors. J gave up 2 bases and V 8 bases, and 11 bases lay outside the gene matches. CDR1 and CDR2 from the germline V gene are SGHVS and FQNEAQ. There are 15 residues in the CDR3. TCRdb keeps only in-frame clones here, not all; method: immunoSEQ multiplex PCR. The sample carries about 76,000 clones, roughly nine tenths recorded once. Sequenced material: T cells isolated from PBMCs. The chain combines TRBV7-8 with TRBJ2-5; 7 bases line up with TRBD2. The origin of this receptor is a human donor in good health. Written as DNA, the CDR3 is TGTGCCAGCGCCCGGTCCCTAGCGGATCAAGAGACCCAGTACTTC. Its translation: CASARSLADQETQYF. Full variable domain (remainder filled in from reference TRBV7-8 and TRBJ2-5): GAGVSQSPRYKVAKRGQDVALRCDPISGHVSLFWYQQALGQGPEFLTYFQNEAQLDKSGLPSDRFFAERPEGSVSTLKIQRTQQEDSAVYLCASARSLADQETQYFGPGTRLLVL.